This T cell receptor (beta chain) was retrieved from a study of radiation and T cells in renal cell carcinoma. Study-wide background: Nephrectomy followed 15 Gy stereotactic body radiation by 4 weeks.

The time point was: blood 2 weeks post-SBRT. The treatment denotes: 15 Gy SBRT to primary tumor, nephrectomy 4 weeks later. Serial blood draws occurred at baseline and 2 and 4 weeks post-SBRT. On this clone: Its antigen is undetermined.

The protocol was immunoSEQ multiplex PCR, while the TCRdb copy is restricted to in-frame clones and leaves out a portion. The data show about 60,000 clones, around 78% seen once. General observations from the study: In blood, top tumor clones expanded by 2 weeks, shrinking by 4.

CDR3 length: 13 residues. V gave up 8 bases and J gave up 5 bases, with 15 bases separating them. Germline-derived CDR1 and CDR2 are LNHDA and SQIVND (reference sequence). Sequencing was performed on blood, taken from a patient whose treatment included radiotherapy and nephrectomy. The rearrangement links TRBV19 to TRBJ1-2; D not certain. The clonotype originates from a man aged 55-75 years with renal cell carcinoma. CDR3 DNA sequence: TGTGCCAGTTCCCCTTCCTTAATTTATGGCTACACCTTC. Its translation is CASSPSLIYGYTF. The whole variable domain, remainder taken from reference TRBV19 and TRBJ1-2, is DGGITQSPKYLFRKEGQNVTLSCEQNLNHDAMYWYRQDPGQGLRLIYYSQIVNDFQKGDIAEGYSVSREKKESFPLTVTSAQKNPTAFYLCASSPSLIYGYTFGSGTRLTVV.